This T cell receptor (beta chain) was recorded in a study of CXCR3-negative and CXCR3-positive naive CD8 T cells. Overall study context: For each library, about 1.5 +/- 0.3 million TRB reads were obtained, 130 million to 150 million in total. Study conclusions and caveats: TRB CDR3s of CXCR3-positive naive cells were more hydrophobic than those of CXCR3-negative naive cells. Similarly elevated diversity marked both naive subsets, with memory CD8+ cells showing far lower diversity. Surface CD5 looked about the same in the naive subsets, so the authors worked out TCR strength from TRB CDR3 properties.

Of note for this clonotype: Its antigen is as yet unknown.

Naive cells were sorted as CD45RO-, CCR7+, CD27+ and CD95-. The TRB libraries of cDNA were built by UMI-labeled 5' RACE. TCRdb reprocessed the 5' RACE reads, with one entry per CDR3 protein and no DNA. The sample yields 100,000 to 150,000 distinct CDR3 sequences, of which the top ten take up approximately 0.54%. This receptor was obtained from a human donor in good health. Some clones in this sample may be carry-over from other donors' samples. Input material: naive CXCR3+ CD8+ T cells from blood. Subset in this sample: CD45RO-CCR7+CD27+CD95- naive CD8+ T cells expressing CXCR3 (TNR3+).

CDR3 region: CSILGGNSYNEQFF. The genes are TRBV29-1 and TRBJ2-1; TCRdb gives TRBD2 as the D gene, but with no DNA this cannot be confirmed. The germline gives CDR1 SQVTM, CDR2 ANQGSEA. The CDR3 length is 14 residues.